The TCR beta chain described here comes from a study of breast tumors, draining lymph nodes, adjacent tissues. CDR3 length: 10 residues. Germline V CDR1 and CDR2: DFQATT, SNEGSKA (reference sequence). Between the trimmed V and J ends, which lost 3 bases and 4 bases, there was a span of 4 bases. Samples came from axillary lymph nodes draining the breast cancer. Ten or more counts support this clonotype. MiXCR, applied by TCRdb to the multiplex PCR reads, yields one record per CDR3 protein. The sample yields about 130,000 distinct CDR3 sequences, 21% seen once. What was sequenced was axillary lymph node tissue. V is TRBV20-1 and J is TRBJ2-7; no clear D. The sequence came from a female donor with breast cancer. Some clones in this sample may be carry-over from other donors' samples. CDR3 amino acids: CSARDYEQYF. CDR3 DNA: TGCAGTGCTAGGGATTACGAGCAGTACTTC.